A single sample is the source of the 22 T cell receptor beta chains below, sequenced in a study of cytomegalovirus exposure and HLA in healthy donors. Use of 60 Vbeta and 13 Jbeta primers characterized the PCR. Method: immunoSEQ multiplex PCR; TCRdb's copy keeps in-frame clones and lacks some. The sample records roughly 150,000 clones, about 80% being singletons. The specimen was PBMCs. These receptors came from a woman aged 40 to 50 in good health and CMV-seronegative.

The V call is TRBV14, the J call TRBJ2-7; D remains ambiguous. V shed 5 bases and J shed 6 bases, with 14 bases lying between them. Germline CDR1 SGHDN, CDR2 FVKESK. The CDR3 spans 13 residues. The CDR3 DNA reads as TGTGCCAGCAGCGCCTGGGCCCCCCGCGAGCAGTACTTC. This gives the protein CASSAWAPREQYF.

For the CDR3, the DNA is TGTGCCAGCAGGCCTAGGGGGTCTGGAAACACCATATATTTT. This encodes CASRPRGSGNTIYF. The chain has TRBV13 and TRBJ1-3; tentatively, D is TRBD1 (6 bases). The CDR3 contains 14 residues. V was shortened by 6 bases and J by 1 base, with 10 bases between the two germline ends. The germline V gene encodes CDR1 PRHDT and CDR2 FYEKMQ (reference sequence).

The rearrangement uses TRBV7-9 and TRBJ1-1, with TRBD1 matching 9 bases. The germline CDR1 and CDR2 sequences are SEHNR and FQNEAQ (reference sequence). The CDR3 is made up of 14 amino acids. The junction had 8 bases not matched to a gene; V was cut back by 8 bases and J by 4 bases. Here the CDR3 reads CASDPTGQGTEAFF. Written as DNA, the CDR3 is TGTGCCAGCGATCCGACGGGACAGGGCACTGAAGCTTTCTTT.

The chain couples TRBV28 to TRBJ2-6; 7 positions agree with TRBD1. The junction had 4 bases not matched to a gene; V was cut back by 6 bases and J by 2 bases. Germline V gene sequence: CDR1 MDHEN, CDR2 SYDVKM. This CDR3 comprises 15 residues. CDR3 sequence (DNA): TGTGCCAGCAGCAGAACAGGGGCTGGGGCCAACGTCCTGACTTTC. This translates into CASSRTGAGANVLTF.

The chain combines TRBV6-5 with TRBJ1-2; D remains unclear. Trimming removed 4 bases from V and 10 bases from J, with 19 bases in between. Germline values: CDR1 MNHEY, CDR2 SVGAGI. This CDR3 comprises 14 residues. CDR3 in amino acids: CASSSLVGRLTYTF. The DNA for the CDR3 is TGTGCCAGCAGTTCCCTGGTGGGCAGGCTAACCTACACCTTC.

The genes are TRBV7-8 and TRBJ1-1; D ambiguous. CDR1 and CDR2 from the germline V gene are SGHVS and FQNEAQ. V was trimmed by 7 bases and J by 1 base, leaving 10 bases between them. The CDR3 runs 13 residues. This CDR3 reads CASTLRQNTEAFF. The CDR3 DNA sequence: TGTGCCAGCACCCTTCGACAGAACACTGAAGCTTTCTTT.

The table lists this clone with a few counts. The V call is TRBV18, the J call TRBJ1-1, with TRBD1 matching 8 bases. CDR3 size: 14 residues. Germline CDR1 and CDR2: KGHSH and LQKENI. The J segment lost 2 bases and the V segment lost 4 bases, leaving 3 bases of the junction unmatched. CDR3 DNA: TGTGCCAGCTCACGGGGACAGGAAAACACTGAAGCTTTCTTT. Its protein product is CASSRGQENTEAFF.

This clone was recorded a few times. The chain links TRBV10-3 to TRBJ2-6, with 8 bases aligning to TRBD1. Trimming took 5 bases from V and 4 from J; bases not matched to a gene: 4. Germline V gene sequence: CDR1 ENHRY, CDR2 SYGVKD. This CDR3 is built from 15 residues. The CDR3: CAISPQGAGANVLTF. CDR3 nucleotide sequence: TGTGCCATCAGTCCTCAGGGGGCCGGGGCCAACGTCCTGACTTTC.

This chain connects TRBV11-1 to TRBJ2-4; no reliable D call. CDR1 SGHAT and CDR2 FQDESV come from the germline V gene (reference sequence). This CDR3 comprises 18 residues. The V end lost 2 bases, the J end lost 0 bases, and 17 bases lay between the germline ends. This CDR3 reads CASSLSHVIDLAKNIQYF. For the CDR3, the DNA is TGTGCCAGCAGCTTAAGTCACGTCATAGATCTAGCCAAAAACATTCAGTACTTC.

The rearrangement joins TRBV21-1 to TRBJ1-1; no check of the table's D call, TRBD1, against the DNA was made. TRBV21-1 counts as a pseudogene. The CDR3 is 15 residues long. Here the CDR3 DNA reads TGTGCCAGCAGCAAGGGGGCAGGGGGGAACACTGAAGCTTTCTTT. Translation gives CASSKGAGGNTEAFF.

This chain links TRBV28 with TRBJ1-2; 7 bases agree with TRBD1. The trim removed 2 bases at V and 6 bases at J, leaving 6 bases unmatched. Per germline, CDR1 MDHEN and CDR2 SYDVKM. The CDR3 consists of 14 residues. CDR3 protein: CASSLRQGFNGYTF. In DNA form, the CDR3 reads TGTGCCAGCAGTTTAAGACAGGGTTTTAATGGCTACACCTTC.

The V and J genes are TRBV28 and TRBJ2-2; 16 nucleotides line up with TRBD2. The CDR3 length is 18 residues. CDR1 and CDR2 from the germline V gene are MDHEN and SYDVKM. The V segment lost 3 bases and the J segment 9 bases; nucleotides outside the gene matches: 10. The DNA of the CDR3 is TGTGCCAGCAGTTTTGCGTTTCCGGGACTAGCGGGAGGGTGGGAGCTGTTTTTT. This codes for CASSFAFPGLAGGWELFF.

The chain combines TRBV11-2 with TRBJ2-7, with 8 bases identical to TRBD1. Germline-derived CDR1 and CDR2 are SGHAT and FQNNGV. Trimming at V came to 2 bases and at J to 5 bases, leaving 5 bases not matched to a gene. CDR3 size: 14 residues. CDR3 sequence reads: CASSLRDRRNEQYF. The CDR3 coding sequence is TGTGCCAGCAGCTTAAGGGACAGGAGAAACGAGCAGTACTTC.

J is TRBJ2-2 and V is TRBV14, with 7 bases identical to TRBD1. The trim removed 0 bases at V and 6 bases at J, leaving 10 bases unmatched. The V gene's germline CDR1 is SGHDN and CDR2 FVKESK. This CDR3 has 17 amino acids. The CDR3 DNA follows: TGTGCCAGCAGCCAAGATGTCACAGGGGCGCTGGCCGGGGAGCTGTTTTTT. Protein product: CASSQDVTGALAGELFF. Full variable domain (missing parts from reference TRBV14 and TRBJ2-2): EAGVTQFPSHSVIEKGQTVTLRCDPISGHDNLYWYRRVMGKEIKFLLHFVKESKQDESGMPNNRFLAERTGGTYSTLKVQPAELEDSGVYFCASSQDVTGALAGELFFGEGSRLTVL.

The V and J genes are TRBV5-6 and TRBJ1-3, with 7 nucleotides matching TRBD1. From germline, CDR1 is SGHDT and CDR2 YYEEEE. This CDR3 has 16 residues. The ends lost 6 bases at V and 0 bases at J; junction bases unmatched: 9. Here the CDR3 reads CASTETGLFSGNTIYF. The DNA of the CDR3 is TGTGCCAGCACAGAGACAGGGCTATTCTCTGGAAACACCATATATTTT.

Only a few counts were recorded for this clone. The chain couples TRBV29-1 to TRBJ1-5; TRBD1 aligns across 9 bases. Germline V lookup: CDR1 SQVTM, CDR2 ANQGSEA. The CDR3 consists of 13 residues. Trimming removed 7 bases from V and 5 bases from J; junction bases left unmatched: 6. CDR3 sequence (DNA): TGCAGCGCTGGGACAGGGAAGCATCAGCCCCAGCATTTT. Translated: CSAGTGKHQPQHF.

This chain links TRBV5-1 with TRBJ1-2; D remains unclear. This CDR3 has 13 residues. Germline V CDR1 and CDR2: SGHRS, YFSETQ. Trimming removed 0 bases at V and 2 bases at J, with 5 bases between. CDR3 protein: CASSLGQNYGYTF. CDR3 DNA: TGCGCCAGCAGCTTGGGACAAAACTATGGCTACACCTTC. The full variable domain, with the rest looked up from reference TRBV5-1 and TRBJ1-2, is KAGVTQTPRYLIKTRGQQVTLSCSPISGHRSVSWYQQTPGQGLQFLFEYFSETQRNKGNFPGRFSGRQFSNSRSEMNVSTLELGDSALYLCASSLGQNYGYTFGSGTRLTVV.

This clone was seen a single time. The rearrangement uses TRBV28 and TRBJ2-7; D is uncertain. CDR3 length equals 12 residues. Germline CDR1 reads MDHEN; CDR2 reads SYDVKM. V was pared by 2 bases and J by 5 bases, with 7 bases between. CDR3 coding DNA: TGTGCCAGCAGTTTAGTCACAGACGAGCAGTACTTC. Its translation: CASSLVTDEQYF.

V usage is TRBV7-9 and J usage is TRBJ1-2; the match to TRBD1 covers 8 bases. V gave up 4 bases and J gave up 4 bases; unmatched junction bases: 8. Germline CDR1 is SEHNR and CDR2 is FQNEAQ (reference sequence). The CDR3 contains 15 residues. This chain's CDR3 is CASSSQGGSSYGYTF. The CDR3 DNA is TGTGCCAGCAGCTCACAGGGGGGTTCTAGCTATGGCTACACCTTC.

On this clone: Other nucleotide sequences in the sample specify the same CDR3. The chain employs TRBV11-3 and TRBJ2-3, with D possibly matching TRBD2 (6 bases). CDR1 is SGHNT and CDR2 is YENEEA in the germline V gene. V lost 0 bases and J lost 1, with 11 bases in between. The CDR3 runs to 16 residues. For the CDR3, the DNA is TGTGCCAGCAGCTTAGAGGCGGGGTCAGGCACAGATACGCAGTATTTT. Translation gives CASSLEAGSGTDTQYF.

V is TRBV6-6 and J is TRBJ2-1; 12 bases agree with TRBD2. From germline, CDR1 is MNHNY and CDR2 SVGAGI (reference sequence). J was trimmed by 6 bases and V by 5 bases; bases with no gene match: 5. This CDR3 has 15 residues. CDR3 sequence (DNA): TGTGCCAGCAGTCCCCTAGCGGGGGGGCCCAATGAGCAGTTCTTC. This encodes CASSPLAGGPNEQFF.

Here the CDR3 reads CASSVLVNTGELFF. For the CDR3, the DNA is TGTGCCAGCAGCGTACTAGTCAACACCGGGGAGCTGTTTTTT. The J gene is TRBJ2-2, the V gene TRBV9; D gene ambiguous. V lost 1 base and J 2 bases, leaving 6 bases between the germline ends. Germline lookup yields CDR1 SGDLS and CDR2 YYNGEE. This CDR3 region has 14 residues.